Listed here are 5 T cell receptor beta chains from one sample, sequenced in a study of cytomegalovirus exposure and HLA in healthy donors. The PCR used 60 Vbeta and 13 Jbeta primers. Sequencing used immunoSEQ multiplex PCR; TCRdb keeps in-frame clones, though not all of them. The sample includes fewer than 150,000 clones, roughly 80% of them seen just once. Sequencing was carried out using PBMCs. The receptors were sampled from a middle-aged man in good health and CMV-seropositive.

The V and J genes are TRBV6-6 and TRBJ1-3; D is unclear. V gave up 1 base and J gave up 0 bases, with 10 bases separating them. This CDR3 comprises 16 residues. Looked up from germline, CDR1 is MNHNY and CDR2 is SVGAGI (reference sequence). CDR3 loop: CASSYYADISGNTIYF. In DNA, the CDR3 is TGTGCCAGCAGTTACTATGCAGACATCTCTGGAAACACCATATATTTT.

The chain is built from TRBV30 and TRBJ2-1; 8 bases map to TRBD1. This CDR3 is 15 amino acids long. The J segment lost 9 bases and the V segment lost 1 base, leaving 11 bases of the junction unmatched. Germline V gene data show CDR1 as GTSNPN and CDR2 as SVGIG (reference sequence). CDR3 residues: CAWSGTGFGSSEQFF. The DNA for the CDR3 is TGTGCCTGGAGTGGGACAGGGTTCGGAAGTTCTGAGCAGTTCTTC. Based on the CDR3 plus reference TRBV30 and TRBJ2-1, the full variable domain is SQTIHQWPATLVQPVGSPLSLECTVEGTSNPNLYWYRQAAGRGLQLLFYSVGIGQISSEVPQNLSASRPQDRQFILSSKKLLLSDSGFYLCAWSGTGFGSSEQFFGPGTRLTVL.

V is TRBV28 and J is TRBJ2-1; TRBD2 agrees at 7 bases. The CDR3 covers 13 residues. CDR1 and CDR2 (germline): MDHEN, SYDVKM. With V trimmed by 3 bases and J by 6 bases, 2 bases remained unmatched. This CDR3 reads CASSLGGVNEQFF. The CDR3 DNA reads as TGTGCCAGCAGTTTGGGGGGGGTCAATGAGCAGTTCTTC.

The gene calls are TRBV6-5 and TRBJ2-7, with 7 bases matching TRBD1. The CDR3 spans 14 residues. With 5 bases clipped from V and 3 bases from J, the junction kept 7 bases outside the gene matches. Germline CDR1 reads MNHEY; CDR2 reads SVGAGI. CDR3 loop: CASSHRGAHYEQYF. The CDR3 bases are TGTGCCAGCAGTCACAGGGGTGCCCACTACGAGCAGTACTTC.

The rearrangement links TRBV19 to TRBJ2-7, with TRBD2 as a possible D gene (6 bases). Trimming took 1 base from V and 2 from J, leaving 12 bases between them. The CDR3 runs 15 residues. CDR1 is LNHDA, CDR2 SQIVND, per germline (reference sequence). The CDR3 loop reads CASSIASGPPYEQYF. CDR3 nucleotide sequence: TGTGCCAGTAGTATAGCAAGCGGGCCCCCCTACGAGCAGTACTTC.